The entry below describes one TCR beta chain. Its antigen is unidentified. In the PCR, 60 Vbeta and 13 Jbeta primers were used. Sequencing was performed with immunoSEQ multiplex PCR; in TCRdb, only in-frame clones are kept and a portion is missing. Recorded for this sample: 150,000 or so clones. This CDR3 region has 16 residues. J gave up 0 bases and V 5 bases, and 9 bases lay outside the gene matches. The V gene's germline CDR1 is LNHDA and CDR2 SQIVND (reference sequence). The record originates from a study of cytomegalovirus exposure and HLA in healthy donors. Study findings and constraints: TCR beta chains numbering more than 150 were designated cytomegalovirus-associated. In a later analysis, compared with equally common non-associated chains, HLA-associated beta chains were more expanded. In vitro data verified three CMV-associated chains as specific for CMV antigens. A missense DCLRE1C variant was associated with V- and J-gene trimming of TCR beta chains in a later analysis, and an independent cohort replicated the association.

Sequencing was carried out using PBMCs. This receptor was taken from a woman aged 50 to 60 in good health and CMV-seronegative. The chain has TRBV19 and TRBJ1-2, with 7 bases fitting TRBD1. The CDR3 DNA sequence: TGTGCCAGTAGTTCATTCCGGGACAGCCCTAACTATGGCTACACCTTC. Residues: CASSSFRDSPNYGYTF.